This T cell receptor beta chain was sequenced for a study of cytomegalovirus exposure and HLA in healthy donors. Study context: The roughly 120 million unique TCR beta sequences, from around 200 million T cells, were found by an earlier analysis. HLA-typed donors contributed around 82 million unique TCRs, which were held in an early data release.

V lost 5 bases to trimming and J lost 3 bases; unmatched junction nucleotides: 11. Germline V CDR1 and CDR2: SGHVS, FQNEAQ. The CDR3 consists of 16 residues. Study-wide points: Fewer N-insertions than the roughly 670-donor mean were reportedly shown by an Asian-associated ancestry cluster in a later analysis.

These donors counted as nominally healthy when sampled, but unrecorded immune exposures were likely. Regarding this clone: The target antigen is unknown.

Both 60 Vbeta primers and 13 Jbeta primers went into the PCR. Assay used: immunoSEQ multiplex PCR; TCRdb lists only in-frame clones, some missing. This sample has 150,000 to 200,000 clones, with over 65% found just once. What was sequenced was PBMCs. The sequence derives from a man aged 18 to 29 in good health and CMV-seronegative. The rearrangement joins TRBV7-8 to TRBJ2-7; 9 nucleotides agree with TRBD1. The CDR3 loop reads CASSRGYRDRDYEQYF. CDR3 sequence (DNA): TGTGCCAGCAGCAGGGGATACCGGGACAGGGACTACGAGCAGTACTTC.